Below are 15 T cell receptor beta chains sequenced from a single sample in a study of blood T cell repertoires in COVID-19. Repertoires were generated with immunoSEQ multiplex PCR, while TCRdb's copy carries only in-frame clones and drops some. The table records under 400,000 clones, approximately 88% of them present only once. Sequenced sample: peripheral blood. Source of these receptors: a woman aged 25 to 45 with COVID-19, enrolled during active disease.

The J gene is TRBJ2-3, the V gene TRBV18, with 9 nucleotides matching TRBD2. Trimming took 3 bases from V and 7 from J; bases not matched to a gene: 14. Germline-derived CDR1 and CDR2 are KGHSH and LQKENI. The CDR3 has 17 residues. The CDR3 loop reads CASSPPGVAGGQNTQYF. The CDR3 coding sequence is TGTGCCAGCTCACCCCCGGGGGTCGCGGGGGGGCAAAATACGCAGTATTTT.

Regarding this clone: Possible read error: a much larger clone is one base away. V is TRBV6-5 and J is TRBJ1-2, with 7 bases lining up with TRBD1. The germline V gene encodes CDR1 MNHEY and CDR2 SVGAGI. J lost 2 bases, V lost 5 bases, and 5 bases had no gene match. The CDR3 spans 14 residues. The CDR3 sequence: CASSTRDRNYGYTF. The CDR3 DNA is TGTGCCAGCAGTACCCGGGACAGAAACTATGGCTACACCTTC.

The chain recombines TRBV27 with TRBJ2-1; 11 nucleotides line up with TRBD2. The V gene end was trimmed by 5 bases and the J gene end by 3 bases; junction bases not matched to a gene: 9. Germline V gene data show CDR1 as MNHEY and CDR2 as SMNVEV (reference sequence). This CDR3 has 17 amino acids. CDR3 amino acids: CASSATQLAGDYNEQFF. The CDR3 nucleotides read TGTGCCAGCAGTGCCACCCAACTAGCGGGGGACTACAATGAGCAGTTCTTC.

The rearrangement joins TRBV5-1 to TRBJ1-6; D call uncertain. Trimming cost V 1 base and J 7 bases, with 9 bases left between them. CDR1 SGHRS and CDR2 YFSETQ come from the germline V gene. The CDR3 loop spans 14 amino acids. CDR3 residues: CASSLTVSNSPLHF. For the CDR3, the DNA is TGCGCCAGCAGCTTGACGGTCTCCAATTCACCCCTCCACTTT.

This clone has more than one count but fewer than ten. This chain connects TRBV28 to TRBJ1-3; D perhaps matches TRBD1 (6 bases). This CDR3 contains 15 residues. Trimming took off 3 bases at V and 4 bases at J, with 13 bases between the two ends. CDR1 is MDHEN, CDR2 SYDVKM, per germline. DNA for the CDR3: TGTGCCAGCAGTTTTCTCCGGGGGGCCGGAAACACCATATATTTT. Translation gives CASSFLRGAGNTIYF. Full variable domain (rest looked up from reference TRBV28 and TRBJ1-3): DVKVTQSSRYLVKRTGEKVFLECVQDMDHENMFWYRQDPGLGLRLIYFSYDVKMKEKGDIPEGYSVSREKKERFSLILESASTNQTSMYLCASSFLRGAGNTIYFGEGSWLTVV.

This clone turned up a few times. The chain employs TRBV19 and TRBJ1-2; the match to TRBD1 covers 9 bases. Per germline, CDR1 LNHDA and CDR2 SQIVND (reference sequence). This CDR3 spans 14 amino acids. With V trimmed by 7 bases and J by 4 bases, 7 bases remained unmatched. The CDR3 region has the DNA TGTGCCAGTACCATCGACAGGGGGTTCTATGGCTACACCTTC. This sequence encodes CASTIDRGFYGYTF.

Here the CDR3 DNA reads TGTGCTAGTGGTTTGGGGAACGACAGAGAGCAGTTCTTC. Amino acid sequence: CASGLGNDREQFF. The chain has TRBV12-5 and TRBJ2-1; tentatively, D is TRBD1 (5 bases). The V and J ends lost 1 base and 10 bases respectively, with 11 bases between them. The CDR3 sequence is 13 residues long. The germline gives CDR1 LGHNT, CDR2 FRNRAP.

The rearrangement uses TRBV5-4 and TRBJ2-5; 11 nucleotides align to TRBD2. CDR3 length: 16 residues. The J segment lost 4 bases and the V segment lost 3 bases, leaving 8 bases of the junction unmatched. The V gene's germline CDR1 is SGHNT and CDR2 YYREEE (reference sequence). The CDR3 is CASSSRLAGSPETQYF. CDR3 coding DNA: TGTGCCAGCAGCTCCCGACTAGCGGGGAGCCCAGAGACCCAGTACTTC. The complete variable domain, with remaining parts taken from reference TRBV5-4 and TRBJ2-5, reads ETGVTQSPTHLIKTRGQQVTLRCSSQSGHNTVSWYQQALGQGPQFIFQYYREEENGRGNFPPRFSGLQFPNYSSELNVNALELDDSALYLCASSSRLAGSPETQYFGPGTRLLVL.

This clone was recorded once. This chain links TRBV4-1 with TRBJ2-3; 9 nucleotides align to TRBD2. The CDR3 loop spans 15 amino acids. Unmatched junction bases numbered 2, after V lost 4 bases and J lost 0 bases. Looked up from germline, CDR1 is MGHRA and CDR2 is YSYEKL. DNA for the CDR3: TGCGCCAGCAGCCGCAGCGGGGGGAGCACAGATACGCAGTATTTT. It yields the protein CASSRSGGSTDTQYF.

Here the CDR3 DNA reads TGTGCCAGCAGCAAAGGGGGACAGATTAATCAGCCCCAGCATTTT. It codes for CASSKGGQINQPQHF. V gene TRBV21-1 combines with J gene TRBJ1-5; TRBD1 is the table's D call and was not checked against the DNA. TRBV21-1 is a pseudogene. This CDR3 contains 15 residues.

The genes are TRBV4-1 and TRBJ2-1; 11 positions match TRBD2. V lost 4 bases to trimming and J lost 9 bases; unmatched junction nucleotides: 8. Germline CDR1 is MGHRA and CDR2 is YSYEKL. This CDR3 region has 15 residues. The DNA for the CDR3 is TGCGCCAGCAGCCGGATCGTGACTAGCGGGGTTGAGCAGTTCTTC. This sequence encodes CASSRIVTSGVEQFF.

V and J are TRBV4-1 and TRBJ1-1; D gene unclear. This CDR3 is built from 14 residues. Trimming pared 5 bases from V and 3 bases from J, leaving 13 bases between. The V gene's germline CDR1 is MGHRA and CDR2 YSYEKL. CDR3 residues: CASSWVAPDTEAFF. The CDR3 DNA follows: TGCGCCAGCAGCTGGGTAGCCCCCGACACTGAAGCTTTCTTT.

J is TRBJ1-5 and V is TRBV24-1; D unresolved. The CDR3 has 14 residues. V was clipped by 3 bases and J by 0 bases, with 5 bases between them. Germline V lookup: CDR1 KGHDR, CDR2 SFDVKD. CDR3 coding DNA: TGTGCCACCAGTGATGCGTATAGCAATCAGCCCCAGCATTTT. It specifies CATSDAYSNQPQHF.

About this clone: The junction shows a germline mismatch at one end, possibly a read error. The chain recombines TRBV24-1 with TRBJ1-1; D ambiguous. The germline gives CDR1 KGHDR, CDR2 SFDVKD. This CDR3 is 11 amino acids long. This CDR3 reads CATSDTDKQVF. The CDR3 DNA sequence: TGTGCCACCAGTGATACGGATAAGCAGGTCTTT.

The rearrangement links TRBV15 to TRBJ1-5, with 7 bases matching TRBD1. The germline V gene has CDR1 LNHNV and CDR2 YYDKDF (reference sequence). This CDR3 region has 15 residues. J gave up 7 bases and V 0 bases, and 6 bases lay outside the gene matches. Here the CDR3 DNA reads TGTGCCACCAGCAGAGATGTGACAGGGAGGCAGCCCCAGCATTTT. Amino acid sequence: CATSRDVTGRQPQHF.